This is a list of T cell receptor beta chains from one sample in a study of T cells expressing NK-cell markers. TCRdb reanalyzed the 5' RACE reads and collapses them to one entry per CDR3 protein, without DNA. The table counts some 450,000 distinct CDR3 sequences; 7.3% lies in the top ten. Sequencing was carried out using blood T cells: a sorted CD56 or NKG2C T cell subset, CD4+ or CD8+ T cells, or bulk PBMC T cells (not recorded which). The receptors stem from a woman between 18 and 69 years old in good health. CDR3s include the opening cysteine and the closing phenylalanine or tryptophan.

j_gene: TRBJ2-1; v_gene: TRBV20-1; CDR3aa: CSAGYSSYNEQFF
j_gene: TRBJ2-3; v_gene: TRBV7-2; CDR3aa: CASGQHSGTSTDTQYF
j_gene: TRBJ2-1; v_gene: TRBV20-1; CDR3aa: CSAVRDTFSNEQFF
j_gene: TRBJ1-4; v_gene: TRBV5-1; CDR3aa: CASSLEGDRGGKLFF
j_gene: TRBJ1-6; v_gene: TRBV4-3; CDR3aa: CASSQATGGTNNSPLHF
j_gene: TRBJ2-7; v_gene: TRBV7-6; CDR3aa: CASSSPLASGTYHSYEQYF
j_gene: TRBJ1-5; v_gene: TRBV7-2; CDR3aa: CASSLDGRSNQPQHF
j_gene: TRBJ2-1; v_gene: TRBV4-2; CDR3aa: CASSQAGLGMGDEQFF
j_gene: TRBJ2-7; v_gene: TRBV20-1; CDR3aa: CSAVRDGAYEQYF
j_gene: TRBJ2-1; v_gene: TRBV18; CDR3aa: CASSPQELASEQFF
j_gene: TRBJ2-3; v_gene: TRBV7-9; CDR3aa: CASSWGASTDTQYF
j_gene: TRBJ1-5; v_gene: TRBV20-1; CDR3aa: CSATARGGNQPQHF
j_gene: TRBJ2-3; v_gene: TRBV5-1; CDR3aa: CASSLDAGATDTQYF
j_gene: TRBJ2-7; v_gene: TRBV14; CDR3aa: CASSPWASGYYEQYF
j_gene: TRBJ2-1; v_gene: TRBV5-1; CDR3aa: CASSLDRSFYNEQFF
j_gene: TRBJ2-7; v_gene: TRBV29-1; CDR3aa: CSVAGGRAYEQYF
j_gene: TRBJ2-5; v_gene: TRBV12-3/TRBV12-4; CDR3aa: CASSALGLAGGGQETQYF
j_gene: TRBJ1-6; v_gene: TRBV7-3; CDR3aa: CASSLTTGVGSPLHF
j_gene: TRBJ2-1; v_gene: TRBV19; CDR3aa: CATGASGGAYEQFF
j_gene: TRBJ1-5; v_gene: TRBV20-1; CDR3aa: CSARAAVGDQPQHF
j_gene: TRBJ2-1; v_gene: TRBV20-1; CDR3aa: CSADPGGNEQFF
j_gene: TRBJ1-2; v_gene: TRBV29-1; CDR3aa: CSVLDREGYGYTF
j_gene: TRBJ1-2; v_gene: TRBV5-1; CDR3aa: CASSTSVGKAANYGYTF
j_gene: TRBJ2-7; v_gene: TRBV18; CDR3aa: CASSMGENHEQYF
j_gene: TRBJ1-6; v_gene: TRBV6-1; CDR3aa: CASTSDGSSSYNSPLHF
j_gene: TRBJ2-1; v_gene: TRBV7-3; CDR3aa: CASSPLSNFNNEQFF
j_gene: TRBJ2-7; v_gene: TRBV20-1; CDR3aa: CSARDYGTVSYEQYF
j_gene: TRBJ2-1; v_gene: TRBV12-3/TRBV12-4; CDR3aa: CASSRGLAGGGEQFF
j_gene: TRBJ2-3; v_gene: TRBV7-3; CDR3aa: CASSFLRGGKDTQYF
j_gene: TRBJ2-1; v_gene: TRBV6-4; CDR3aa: CASSPTPGPGQFF
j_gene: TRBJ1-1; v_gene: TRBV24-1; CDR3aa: CATSDGTVEAFF
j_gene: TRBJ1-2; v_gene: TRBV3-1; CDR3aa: CASSQGWGQGHGYTF
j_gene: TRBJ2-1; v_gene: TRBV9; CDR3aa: CASSVGLAIDNEQFF
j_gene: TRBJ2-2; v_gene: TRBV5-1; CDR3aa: CASSLATGKNTGELFF
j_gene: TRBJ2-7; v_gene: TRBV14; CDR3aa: CASSQTGEQYF
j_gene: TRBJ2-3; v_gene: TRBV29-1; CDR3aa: CSPRLGTNTDTQYF
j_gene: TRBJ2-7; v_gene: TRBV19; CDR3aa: CASKLATSSYEQYF
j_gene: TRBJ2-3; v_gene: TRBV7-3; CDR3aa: CASSPAGAKGDTQYF
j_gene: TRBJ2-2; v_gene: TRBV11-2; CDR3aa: CASSPERGMTGELFF
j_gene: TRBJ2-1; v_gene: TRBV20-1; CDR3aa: CSARLHADNEQFF
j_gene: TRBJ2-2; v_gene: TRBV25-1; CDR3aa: CASSGDGTGELFF
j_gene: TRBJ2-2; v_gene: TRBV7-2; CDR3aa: CASSRQRTVMPGELFF
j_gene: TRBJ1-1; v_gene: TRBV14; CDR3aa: CASSDGKNTEAFF
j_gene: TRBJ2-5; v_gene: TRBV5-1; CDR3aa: CASSSGLAGERETQYF
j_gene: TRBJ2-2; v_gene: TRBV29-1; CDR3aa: CSVPGSGELFF
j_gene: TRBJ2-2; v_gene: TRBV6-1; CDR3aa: CATQWGSASGELFF
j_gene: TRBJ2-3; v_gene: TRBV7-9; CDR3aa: CASSPVAYTDTQYF
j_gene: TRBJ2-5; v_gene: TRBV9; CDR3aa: CASSAGGRETQYF
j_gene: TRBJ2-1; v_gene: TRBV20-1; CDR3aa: CSAALSGSINEQFF
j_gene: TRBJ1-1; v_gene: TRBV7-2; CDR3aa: CASSSPGEYTEAFF
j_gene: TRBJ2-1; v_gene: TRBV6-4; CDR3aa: CASSPGTISYNEQFF
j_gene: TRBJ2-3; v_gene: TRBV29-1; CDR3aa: CSVVELAGTDTQYF
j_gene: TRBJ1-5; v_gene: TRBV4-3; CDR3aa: CASSPDPGGESNQPQHF
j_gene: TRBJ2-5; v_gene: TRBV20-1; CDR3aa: CSAEARKETQYF
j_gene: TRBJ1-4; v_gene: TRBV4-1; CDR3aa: CASSQGTLRGLFF
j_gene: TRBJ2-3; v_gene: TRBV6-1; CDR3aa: CASSEVAESTDTQYF
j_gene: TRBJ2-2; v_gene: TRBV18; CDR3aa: CASSPQDNTGELFF
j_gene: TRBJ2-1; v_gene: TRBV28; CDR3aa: CASSDLPGQGEGYNEQFF
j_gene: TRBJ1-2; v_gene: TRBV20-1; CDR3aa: CSARDGGESAYGYTF
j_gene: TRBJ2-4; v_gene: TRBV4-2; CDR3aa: CASSQEGSVINIQYF